This is a list of T cell receptor beta chains from one sample in a study of blood T cell repertoires in COVID-19. The protocol was immunoSEQ multiplex PCR, while the TCRdb copy is restricted to in-frame clones and leaves out a portion. The repertoire holds approximately 180,000 clones, with about 75% as singletons. The sequenced material came from peripheral blood. Receptor source: a woman in her sixties or seventies with acute or convalescent COVID-19. Both conserved end residues are trimmed from each CDR3. Fields, in order: CDR3 length, J gene, V gene, CDR3 protein.

>16|TRBJ2-1|TRBV5-1
ASSLGLAVPTREGEQF
>14|TRBJ1-3|TRBV30
AWSVVGQNSGNTIY
>16|TRBJ2-5|TRBV4-1
ASSLQENGGVLEETQY
>9|TRBJ1-2|TRBV29-1
SVESGYGYT
>14|TRBJ2-1|TRBV9
ASSVRSGTSYNEQF
>11|TRBJ1-2|TRBV19
ASSMAVTGGYT
>14|TRBJ1-2|TRBV27
ASSLSVGGQRSGYT
>13|TRBJ2-7|TRBV4-2
ASSPGTGPSYEQY
>11|TRBJ1-1|TRBV5-1
ASRPGQGPEAF
>15|TRBJ2-1|TRBV5-1
ASSLGWVAGRVDEQF
>12|TRBJ2-7|TRBV7-2
ASSFPGSSYEQY